The sequence of this T cell receptor beta chain was determined in a study of human T cells and chemical hapten exposure. Study-wide findings and caveats: The formation of large CDR3 similarity clusters by expanded TCRs significantly exceeded that of controls.

TCRdb analysed the RACE reads with MiXCR anew, one entry per CDR3 protein. The sample shows tens of thousands of distinct CDR3 sequences, 8% to 11% of them seen only once. This clonotype was counted ten times or more. Antigen specificity is unknown. With 10 bases removed from V and 1 base from J, the gap between germline ends came to 16 bases. The germline CDR1 and CDR2 sequences are SGHNT and YYREEE (reference sequence). The CDR3 consists of 14 residues. Time point meaning: patch test 1, 2 weeks after DPC sensitization. This sample's treatment: therapeutic diphenylcyclopropenone sensitization with weekly scalp DPC. Prior to application of each patch test, blood was drawn.

This sequence was found in a man aged 40-55 years with alopecia areata. Some clones in this sample may be carry-over from other donors' samples. The input for sequencing was whole blood, taken in connection with sensitization to the hapten diphenylcyclopropenone (DPC). J is TRBJ2-3 and V is TRBV5-4; D gene ambiguous. CDR3 coding DNA: TGTGCCGGATCAGGCCCCCGGGGCACAGATACGCAGTATTTT. Its translation is CAGSGPRGTDTQYF.